Described below is a single T cell receptor beta chain sequence and its context. Measured with immunoSEQ multiplex PCR; TCRdb has only the in-frame clones, and not every one. The sample carries under 100,000 clones, more than 75% recorded once. This sample is drawn from a study of blood T cell repertoires in COVID-19. In the study overall: Sources were T cells, B-cell-depleted T cells, or PBMCs; the material itself was cDNA or gDNA.

With 5 bases removed from V and 2 bases from J, the gap between germline ends came to 13 bases. Germline CDR1 is SGHRS and CDR2 is YFSETQ. The CDR3 totals 14 residues. The receptor's source is a human donor in a cohort sampled during active COVID-19. The sample consisted of peripheral blood. The chain carries TRBV5-1 and TRBJ1-1; possibly TRBD1 for D (6 bases). The CDR3 spells CASSSRTDNTEAFF. The DNA of the CDR3 is TGCGCCAGCAGTAGCCGGACAGATAACACTGAAGCTTTCTTT.